The clone carrying this TCR beta chain showed up just a few times. Antigen specificity is unknown. The TCR library protocol was used to attach unique molecular identifiers. These identifiers were attached to individual cDNA molecules. Via MiXCR, TCRdb re-called the 5' RACE reads, giving one row per CDR3 protein. The table lists about 54,000 distinct CDR3 sequences, 6.6% of them singletons, with approximately 5.5% in the top ten. This entry is derived from a study of early T cells in non-severe SARS-CoV-2 infection. Turning to the study itself: Sequenced material consisted of bulk RNA (from unsorted whole blood), and chains were unpaired. Broader study findings: VDJdb matching favored anti-spike CD8 responses, missing private and CD4 specificities.

This clonotype was obtained from an adult who was a healthcare worker with PCR-confirmed SARS-CoV-2 infection or an uninfected control (not recorded which). The specimen was whole blood, collected at baseline.

CDR3 coding DNA: TGTGCCCTGCAGACTAGCGGGGCCGTCAGCCGCCACGAGCAGTACTTC. Protein: CALQTSGAVSRHEQYF. The J gene is TRBJ2-7, the V gene TRBV19, with 11 bases lining up with TRBD2. The CDR3 has 16 residues. V lost 11 bases, J lost 5 bases, and 17 bases stayed unmatched. Germline lookup yields CDR1 LNHDA and CDR2 SQIVND (reference sequence).